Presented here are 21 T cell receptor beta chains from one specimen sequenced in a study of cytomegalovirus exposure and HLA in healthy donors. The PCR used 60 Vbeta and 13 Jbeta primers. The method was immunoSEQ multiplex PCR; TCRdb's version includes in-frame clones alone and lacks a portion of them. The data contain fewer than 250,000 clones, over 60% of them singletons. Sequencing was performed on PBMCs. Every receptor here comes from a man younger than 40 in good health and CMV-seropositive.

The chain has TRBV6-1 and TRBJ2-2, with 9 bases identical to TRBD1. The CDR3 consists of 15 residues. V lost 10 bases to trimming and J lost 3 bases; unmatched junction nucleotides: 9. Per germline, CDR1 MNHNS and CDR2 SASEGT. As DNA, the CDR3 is TGTGCCAACCGACAGGGGGGCCAAGACACCGGGGAGCTGTTTTTT. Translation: CANRQGGQDTGELFF.

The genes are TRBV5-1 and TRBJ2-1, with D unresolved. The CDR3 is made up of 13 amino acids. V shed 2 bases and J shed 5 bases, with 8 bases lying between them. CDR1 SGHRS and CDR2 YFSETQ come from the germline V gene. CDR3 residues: CASSFPKNNEQFF. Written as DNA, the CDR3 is TGCGCCAGCAGCTTCCCTAAGAACAATGAGCAGTTCTTC.

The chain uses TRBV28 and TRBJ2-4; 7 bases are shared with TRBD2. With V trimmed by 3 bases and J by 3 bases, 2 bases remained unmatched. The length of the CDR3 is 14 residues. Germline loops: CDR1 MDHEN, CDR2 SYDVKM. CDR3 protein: CASSFGGIKNIQYF. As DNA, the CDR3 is TGTGCCAGCAGTTTCGGGGGGATCAAAAACATTCAGTACTTC.

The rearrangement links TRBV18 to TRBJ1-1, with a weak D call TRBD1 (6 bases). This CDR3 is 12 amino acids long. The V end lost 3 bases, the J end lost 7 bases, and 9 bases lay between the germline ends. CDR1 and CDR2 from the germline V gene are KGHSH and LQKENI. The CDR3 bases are TGTGCCAGCTCACCCCGGACAGATGAAGCTTTCTTT. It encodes CASSPRTDEAFF. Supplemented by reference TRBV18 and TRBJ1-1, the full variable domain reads NAGVMQNPRHLVRRRGQEARLRCSPMKGHSHVYWYRQLPEEGLKFMVYLQKENIIDESGMPKERFSAEFPKEGPSILRIQQVVRGDSAAYFCASSPRTDEAFFGQGTRLTVV.

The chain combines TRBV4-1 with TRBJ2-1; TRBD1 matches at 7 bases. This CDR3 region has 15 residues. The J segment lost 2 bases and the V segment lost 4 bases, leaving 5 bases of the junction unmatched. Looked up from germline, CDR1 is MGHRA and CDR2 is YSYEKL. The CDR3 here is CASSPDRTPYNEQFF. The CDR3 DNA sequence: TGCGCCAGCAGCCCGGACAGGACCCCCTACAATGAGCAGTTCTTC.

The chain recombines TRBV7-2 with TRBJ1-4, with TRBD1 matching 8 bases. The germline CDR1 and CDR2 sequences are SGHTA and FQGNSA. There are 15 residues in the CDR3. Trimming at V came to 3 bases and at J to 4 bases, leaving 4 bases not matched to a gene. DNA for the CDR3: TGTGCCAGCAGCTTGACAGGGGCCGGTAATGAAAAACTGTTTTTT. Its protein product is CASSLTGAGNEKLFF.

Here the CDR3 DNA reads TGCGCCAGCAGCCAAGGGGCAGGGTGGGCTGAAGCTTTCTTT. Protein product: CASSQGAGWAEAFF. The V and J genes are TRBV4-3 and TRBJ1-1, with a possible D match to TRBD1 (5 bases). CDR1 is LGHNA, CDR2 YSLEER, per germline. Trimming stripped 1 base from V and 6 bases from J, with 12 bases between. CDR3 length: 14 residues.

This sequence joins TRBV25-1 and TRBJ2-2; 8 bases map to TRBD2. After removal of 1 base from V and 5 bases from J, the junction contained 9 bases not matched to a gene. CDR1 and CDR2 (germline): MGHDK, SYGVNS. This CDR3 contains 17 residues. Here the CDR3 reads CASSESAGTRRTGELFF. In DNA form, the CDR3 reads TGTGCCAGCAGTGAATCTGCCGGGACTAGACGGACCGGGGAGCTGTTTTTT.

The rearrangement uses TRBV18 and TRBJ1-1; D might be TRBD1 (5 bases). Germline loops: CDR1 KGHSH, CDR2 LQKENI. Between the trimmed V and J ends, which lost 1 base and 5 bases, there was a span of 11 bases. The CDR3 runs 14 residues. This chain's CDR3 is CASSPRRPGTEAFF. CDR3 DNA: TGTGCCAGCTCACCACGTAGACCAGGGACTGAAGCTTTCTTT.

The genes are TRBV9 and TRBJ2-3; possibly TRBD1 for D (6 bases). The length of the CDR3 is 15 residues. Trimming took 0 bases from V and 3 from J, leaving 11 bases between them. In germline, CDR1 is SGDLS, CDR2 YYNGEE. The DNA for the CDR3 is TGTGCCAGCAGCGTAGGGGCAGGGGAGACAGATACGCAGTATTTT. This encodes CASSVGAGETDTQYF. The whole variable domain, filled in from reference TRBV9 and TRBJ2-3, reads DSGVTQTPKHLITATGQRVTLRCSPRSGDLSVYWYQQSLDQGLQFLIQYYNGEERAKGNILERFSAQQFPDLHSELNLSSLELGDSALYFCASSVGAGETDTQYFGPGTRLTVL.

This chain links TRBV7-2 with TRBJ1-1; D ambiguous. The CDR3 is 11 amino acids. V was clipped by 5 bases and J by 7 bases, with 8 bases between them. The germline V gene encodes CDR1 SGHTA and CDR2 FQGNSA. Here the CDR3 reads CASSLVNEAFF. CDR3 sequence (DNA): TGTGCCAGCAGCCTCGTTAATGAAGCTTTCTTT.

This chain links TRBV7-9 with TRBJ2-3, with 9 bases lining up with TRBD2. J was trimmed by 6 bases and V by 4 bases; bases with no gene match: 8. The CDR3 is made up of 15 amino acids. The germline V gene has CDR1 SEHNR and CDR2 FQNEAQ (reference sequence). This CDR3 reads CASSSGRGGRDTQYF. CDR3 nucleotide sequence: TGTGCCAGCAGCTCGGGGCGGGGGGGCCGGGATACGCAGTATTTT. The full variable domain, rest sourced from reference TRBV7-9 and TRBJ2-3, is DTGVSQNPRHKITKRGQNVTFRCDPISEHNRLYWYRQTLGQGPEFLTYFQNEAQLEKSRLLSDRFSAERPKGSFSTLEIQRTEQGDSAMYLCASSSGRGGRDTQYFGPGTRLTVL.

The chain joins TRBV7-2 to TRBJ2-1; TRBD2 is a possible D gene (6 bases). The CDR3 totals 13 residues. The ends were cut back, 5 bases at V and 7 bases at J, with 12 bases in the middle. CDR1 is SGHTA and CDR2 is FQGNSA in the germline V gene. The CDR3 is CASSQGLGNEQFF. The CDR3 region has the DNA TGTGCCAGCAGCCAGGGACTCGGGAATGAGCAGTTCTTC. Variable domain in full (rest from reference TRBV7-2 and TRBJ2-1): GAGVSQSPSNKVTEKGKDVELRCDPISGHTALYWYRQSLGQGLEFLIYFQGNSAPDKSGLPSDRFSAERTGGSVSTLTIQRTQQEDSAVYLCASSQGLGNEQFFGPGTRLTVL.

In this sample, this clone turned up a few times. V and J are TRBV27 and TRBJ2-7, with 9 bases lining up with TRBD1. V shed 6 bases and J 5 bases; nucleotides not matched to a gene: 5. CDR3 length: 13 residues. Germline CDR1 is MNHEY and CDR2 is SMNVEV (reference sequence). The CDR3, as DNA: TGTGCCAGCAGACAGGGGGCTAGGCACGAGCAGTACTTC. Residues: CASRQGARHEQYF.

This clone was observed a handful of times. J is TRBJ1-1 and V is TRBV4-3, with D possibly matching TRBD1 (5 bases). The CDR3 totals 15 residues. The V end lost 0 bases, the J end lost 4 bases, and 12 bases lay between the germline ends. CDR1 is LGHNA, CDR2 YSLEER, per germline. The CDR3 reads CASSQDPQGSTEAFF. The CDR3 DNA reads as TGCGCCAGCAGCCAAGATCCGCAGGGTAGCACTGAAGCTTTCTTT.

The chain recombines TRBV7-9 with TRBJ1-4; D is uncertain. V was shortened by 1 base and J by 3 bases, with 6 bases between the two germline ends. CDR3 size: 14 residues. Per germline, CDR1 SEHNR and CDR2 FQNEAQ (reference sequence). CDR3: CASSLGGANEKLFF. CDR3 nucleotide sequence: TGTGCCAGCAGCTTAGGGGGAGCTAATGAAAAACTGTTTTTT.

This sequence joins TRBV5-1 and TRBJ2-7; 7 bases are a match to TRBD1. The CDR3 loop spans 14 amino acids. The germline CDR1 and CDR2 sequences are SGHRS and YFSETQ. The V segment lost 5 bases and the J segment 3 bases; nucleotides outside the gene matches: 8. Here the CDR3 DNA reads TGCGCCAGCAGGGAAACAGGGGACGACTACGAGCAGTACTTC. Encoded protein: CASRETGDDYEQYF.

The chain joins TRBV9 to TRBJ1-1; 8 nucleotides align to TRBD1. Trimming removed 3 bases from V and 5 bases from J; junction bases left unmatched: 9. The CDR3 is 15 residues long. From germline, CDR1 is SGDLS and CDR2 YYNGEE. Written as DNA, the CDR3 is TGTGCCAGCAGCGGACCCCAGGGGGCGGGGACTGAAGCTTTCTTT. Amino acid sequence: CASSGPQGAGTEAFF.

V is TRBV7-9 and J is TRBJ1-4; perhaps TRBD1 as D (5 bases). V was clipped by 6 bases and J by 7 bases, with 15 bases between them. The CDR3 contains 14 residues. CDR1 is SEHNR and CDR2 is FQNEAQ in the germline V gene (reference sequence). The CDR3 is CASSFTGEPEKLFF. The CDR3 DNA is TGTGCCAGCAGTTTTACGGGGGAGCCTGAAAAACTGTTTTTT.

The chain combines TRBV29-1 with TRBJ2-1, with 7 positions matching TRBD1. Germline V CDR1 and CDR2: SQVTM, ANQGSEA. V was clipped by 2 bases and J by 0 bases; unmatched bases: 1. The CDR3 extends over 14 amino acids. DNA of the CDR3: TGCAGCGTTGAACGGGACAGCTCCTACAATGAGCAGTTCTTC. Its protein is CSVERDSSYNEQFF.

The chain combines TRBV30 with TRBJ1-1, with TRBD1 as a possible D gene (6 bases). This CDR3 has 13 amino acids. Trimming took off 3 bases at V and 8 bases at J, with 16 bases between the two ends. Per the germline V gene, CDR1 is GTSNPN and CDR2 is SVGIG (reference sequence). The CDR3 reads CAWRPTRTAEAFF. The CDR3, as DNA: TGTGCCTGGAGACCAACAAGGACAGCCGAAGCTTTCTTT.